In its sample, the clone carrying this TCR beta chain was seen a few times. Its antigen is currently unknown. In germline, CDR1 is SGHRS, CDR2 YFSETQ. Trimming took off 7 bases at V and 3 bases at J, with 11 bases between the two ends. This CDR3 is 14 amino acids long. The table came from immunoSEQ multiplex PCR; TCRdb's copy has only in-frame clones and leaves some out. The sample shows tens of thousands of clones, about 84% of them seen only once. This record comes from a study of T cell clones after liver transplantation. The study's findings and limits: Compared with third party-reactive sequences, donor-reactive ones declined more, independent of withdrawal success.

The receptor's source is a human patient who received a liver transplant. Some T cells may be supplied by the graft donor. The sample in question was CD4+ T cells from blood, obtained about 46 months after liver transplant. V is TRBV5-1 and J is TRBJ2-6, with D possibly being TRBD2 (5 bases). CDR3: CASARVSGANVLTF. CDR3 bases: TGCGCCAGCGCGAGGGTGAGTGGGGCCAACGTCCTGACTTTC.